The 18 T cell receptor beta chains in this list originate from one sample, sequenced in a study of T cells in Graves' hyperthyroidism and ophthalmopathy. The TCR beta CDR3 regions underwent amplification using RNA transcripts as the source. A set of HTBI primers served as the primers for a first-round RT-PCR of the TCR CDR3. MiXCR was run by TCRdb on the multiplex PCR reads, yielding one entry per CDR3 protein. This sample yields roughly 350,000 distinct CDR3 sequences, of which roughly an eighth are seen a single time; 34% belongs to the top ten. Sample: blood. These receptors came from a woman in her thirties or forties with Graves' ophthalmopathy.

This clonotype has a count of ten or more. The V call is TRBV29-1, the J call TRBJ1-1; 11 nucleotides line up with TRBD1. Per the germline V gene, CDR1 is SQVTM and CDR2 is ANQGSEA. V gave up 6 bases and J gave up 4 bases; unmatched junction bases: 13. This CDR3 spans 16 amino acids. CDR3 sequence (DNA): TGCAGCGTAGCCGGGACAGGGGGAACTGGCGTCACTGAAGCTTTCTTT. Translation gives CSVAGTGGTGVTEAFF.

This clonotype was found many times. V is TRBV11-2 and J is TRBJ2-7; the D is unclear. The CDR3 spans 12 residues. V lost 5 bases to trimming and J lost 4 bases, with 9 bases between them. CDR1 SGHAT and CDR2 FQNNGV come from the germline V gene. Here the CDR3 DNA reads TGTGCCAGCAGCCCCGAGGAGTACGAGCAGTACTTC. This translates into CASSPEEYEQYF.

This clonotype has a count of ten or more. The chain recombines TRBV11-2 with TRBJ2-7; no reliable D call. The germline V and J ends were trimmed by 0 bases and 2 bases, with 5 bases remaining between them. Germline V gene sequence: CDR1 SGHAT, CDR2 FQNNGV. The CDR3 spans 13 residues. The CDR3 reads CASSLERTYEQYF. In nucleotides, the CDR3 is TGTGCCAGCAGCTTAGAGAGGACCTACGAGCAGTACTTC.

V gene TRBV3-1 combines with J gene TRBJ1-2; TRBD1 aligns across 12 bases. This CDR3 has 16 residues. V shed 4 bases and J 4 bases; nucleotides not matched to a gene: 7. CDR1 is LGHDT and CDR2 is YNNKEL in the germline V gene (reference sequence). In DNA, the CDR3 is TGTGCCAGCAGCCTCGGGACAGGGGGCCAAGGCTATGGCTACACCTTC. Translated: CASSLGTGGQGYGYTF. The full variable domain, its missing parts supplied by reference TRBV3-1 and TRBJ1-2, is DTAVSQTPKYLVTQMGNDKSIKCEQNLGHDTMYWYKQDSKKFLKIMFSYNNKELIINETVPNRFSPKSPDKAHLNLHINSLELGDSAVYFCASSLGTGGQGYGYTFGSGTRLTVV.

This clonotype was counted ten times or more. This chain joins TRBV6-5 and TRBJ1-1, with D unresolved. The CDR3 loop spans 14 amino acids. The germline gives CDR1 MNHEY, CDR2 SVGAGI. Trimming left V 4 bases short and J 0 bases short, with 9 bases between. The CDR3 protein is CASSSRAVNTEAFF. DNA of the CDR3: TGTGCCAGCAGTTCCCGAGCGGTGAACACTGAAGCTTTCTTT.

This clonotype was observed a handful of times. The chain combines TRBV6-5 with TRBJ2-3; D not certain. CDR3 size: 14 residues. CDR1 and CDR2 from the germline V gene are MNHEY and SVGAGI. Deletions cut 0 bases from V and 3 bases from J, with 7 bases between. In DNA, the CDR3 is TGTGCCAGCAGTTACTCAGCCTTGACAGATACGCAGTATTTT. Translated: CASSYSALTDTQYF.

This clonotype occurred many times. The J gene is TRBJ1-6, the V gene TRBV12-3 or TRBV12-4; no reliable D call. The V end was cut by 6 bases, the J end by 3 bases, with 9 bases between. The CDR3 contains 14 residues. The CDR3 DNA is TGTGCCAGCAGCCTGGGAAACTATAATTCACCCCTCCACTTT. Its protein product is CASSLGNYNSPLHF.

This clonotype was recorded at least ten times. The CDR3: CASSVTGLNTEAFF. In DNA form, the CDR3 reads TGTGCCAGCAGCGTGACAGGGTTGAACACTGAAGCTTTCTTT. V is TRBV6-1 and J is TRBJ1-1, with 7 bases fitting TRBD1. CDR1 and CDR2 (germline): MNHNS, SASEGT. This CDR3 has 14 residues. The ends lost 6 bases at V and 0 bases at J; junction bases unmatched: 4.

This clonotype was seen a few times. The chain links TRBV5-1 to TRBJ1-2, with 9 bases aligning to TRBD1. CDR3 length equals 16 residues. Germline V gives CDR1 SGHRS, CDR2 YFSETQ. Losses at the gene ends were 1 base for V and 5 bases for J; bases not matched to a gene: 9. The CDR3 coding sequence is TGCGCCAGCAGCTTGACCGGGGACAGGGTGCGTTATGGCTACACCTTC. Translating it yields CASSLTGDRVRYGYTF. The full variable domain, in which reference TRBV5-1 and TRBJ1-2 provide the parts outside the CDR3, is KAGVTQTPRYLIKTRGQQVTLSCSPISGHRSVSWYQQTPGQGLQFLFEYFSETQRNKGNFPGRFSGRQFSNSRSEMNVSTLELGDSALYLCASSLTGDRVRYGYTFGSGTRLTVV.

The CDR3 loop is CSAWTGGHQPQHF. The CDR3 nucleotides are TGCAGTGCATGGACAGGGGGCCATCAGCCCCAGCATTTT. V gene TRBV20-1 combines with J gene TRBJ1-5; TRBD1 matches at 11 bases. The CDR3 covers 13 residues. Germline CDR1 and CDR2: DFQATT and SNEGSKA (reference sequence). J gave up 5 bases and V 6 bases, and 3 bases lay outside the gene matches.

This clonotype was recorded many times. The V gene is TRBV6-6, the J gene TRBJ2-2, with 7 bases aligning to TRBD1. Losses at the gene ends were 2 bases for V and 4 bases for J; bases not matched to a gene: 7. From germline, CDR1 is MNHNY and CDR2 SVGAGI (reference sequence). The CDR3 loop spans 16 amino acids. CDR3 DNA sequence: TGTGCCAGCAGTTACGGGCGAGGGGGCTCCACCGGGGAGCTGTTTTTT. Translation: CASSYGRGGSTGELFF.

As concerns this clonotype: A much larger clone lies one base from this, so it may be a read error. The chain is built from TRBV11-2 and TRBJ2-3; 7 bases are a match to TRBD2. V lost 5 bases and J lost 1; bases outside the gene matches: 15. Germline CDR1 and CDR2: SGHAT and FQNNGV. The CDR3 is made up of 18 amino acids. The CDR3: CASSESPLAEGRTDTQYF. In DNA, the CDR3 is TGTGCCAGCAGCGAGTCCCCTCTAGCGGAGGGGCGCACAGATACGCAGTATTTT.

As regards this clonotype: A much larger clone lies a single base off, so this may be a read error. The chain uses TRBV5-6 and TRBJ1-1, with D possibly TRBD1 on 6 matching bases. Germline CDR1 is SGHDT and CDR2 is YYEEEE. The CDR3 has 14 amino acids. V dropped 3 bases and J dropped 1 base, with 10 bases sitting between them. Written as DNA, the CDR3 is TGTGCCAGCAGCTCAGGGGCAGGGAACACTGAAGCTTTCTTT. It codes for CASSSGAGNTEAFF.

This clonotype occurred a few times. A much larger clone is a single base away; this may be a read error. This rearrangement joins TRBV15 to TRBJ2-7; D ambiguous. This CDR3 has 15 residues. Germline CDR1 is LNHNV and CDR2 is YYDKDF (reference sequence). The CDR3 nucleotides read TGTGCCACCAGCTCCGATCGAGGACCGATGTACGAGCGGTACTTC. This codes for CATSSDRGPMYERYF.

This clonotype was found many times. The chain is built from TRBV11-2 and TRBJ1-1; no definite D call. Trimming shortened V by 2 bases and J by 8 bases, and 12 bases separated the two germline ends. The germline V gene has CDR1 SGHAT and CDR2 FQNNGV. The CDR3 contains 13 residues. CDR3 loop: CASSLQRRSEAFF. As DNA, the CDR3 is TGTGCCAGCAGCTTACAACGGCGGAGCGAAGCTTTCTTT.

This clonotype was observed at least ten times. V usage is TRBV20-1 and J usage is TRBJ2-3, with 8 bases matching TRBD2. CDR1 is DFQATT, CDR2 SNEGSKA, per germline (reference sequence). V shed 6 bases, J shed 2 bases, and the junction held 7 bases outside the gene matches. The CDR3 is made up of 14 amino acids. The CDR3 spells CSAIRGGPTDTQYF. The CDR3 DNA is TGCAGTGCAATTCGGGGGGGCCCCACAGATACGCAGTATTTT.

The chain couples TRBV7-9 to TRBJ1-2; the D is unclear. Germline V gives CDR1 SEHNR, CDR2 FQNEAQ (reference sequence). Trimming shortened V by 3 bases and J by 8 bases, and 10 bases separated the two germline ends. This CDR3 comprises 12 residues. CDR3 in amino acids: CASSLITVGYTF. As DNA, the CDR3 is TGTGCCAGCAGCTTGATAACAGTAGGCTACACCTTC.

This clonotype has a single count. With a much larger clone just one base away, this may be a read error. V usage is TRBV2 and J usage is TRBJ1-5, with D uncertain. Germline CDR1 reads SNHLY; CDR2 reads FYNNEI. V lost 6 bases and J 1 base, leaving 13 bases between the germline ends. The CDR3 is 15 residues long. This CDR3 reads CASSARPGSNQPQHF. The CDR3 DNA is TGTGCCAGCAGCGCGAGACCGGGAAGCAATCAGCCCCAGCATTTT.